This T cell receptor beta chain was retrieved from a study of cytomegalovirus exposure and HLA in healthy donors. Across the study: Earlier, 100 million or so unique TCR beta sequences were recovered from about 200 million T cells by an analysis.

The CDR3 runs 13 residues. The germline gives CDR1 MNHEY, CDR2 SMNVEV (reference sequence). V was pared by 2 bases and J by 6 bases, with 4 bases of the junction left unmatched. PCR primers comprised 60 Vbeta and 13 Jbeta primers. The data were produced by immunoSEQ multiplex PCR, yet TCRdb's version contains in-frame clones alone and is incomplete. The sample has 98,000 or so clones, 60% to 80% seen once. Study observations and caveats: In a later analysis, specific HLA alleles were associated with 15,000 or so TCR beta sequences at a 0.05 false discovery rate. Later, TCR association rates were found to vary by HLA locus, highest for DRB1 and lowest for HLA-C. A link between a missense DCLRE1C variant and TCR beta V- and J-gene trimming emerged from a later analysis.

With respect to this clone: Its antigen is unknown.

The sequencing sample was made of PBMCs. The rearrangement joins TRBV27 to TRBJ2-7; TRBD1 matches 7 bases. The source of this sequence is a man in his sixties in good health and CMV-seropositive. This CDR3 is CASSLRGGGEQYF. CDR3 in DNA: TGTGCCAGCAGTTTAAGAGGGGGCGGCGAGCAGTACTTC.